This T cell receptor (beta chain) was sequenced in a study of Ad26.COV2.S vaccination and SARS-CoV-2 variants (dated by TCRdb to about 2021). In terms of the full investigation: Vaccine-arm donors came from COV1001, a multicentre, randomized, double-blind, placebo-controlled phase I-IIa trial of Ad26.COV2.S in healthy adults. The specificity and breadth of SARS-CoV-2-reactive T cell receptors after Ad26.COV2.S vaccination were assessed by TCRbeta repertoire sequencing. The TCR-sequenced set comprised around 30 samples: around 20 Ad26.COV2.S vaccine recipients, 5 placebo recipients and 8 SARS-CoV-2 convalescent individuals. Investigators did not know the trial group allocation while performing experiments and assessing outcomes. Trial participants were randomized into five groups of five, in which low-dose or high-dose Ad26.COV2.S was given once or twice, or placebo was given on both occasions. Dosing of Ad26.COV2.S was intramuscular, at either 5x10^10 or 1x10^11 viral particles, delivered as one shot or as two shots spaced 56 days apart.

The meaning of the sample's treatment or condition label: about 20 received Ad26.COV2.S at low or high dose, single or two shots; 5 received placebo; per-sample allocation not given. Repertoires of vaccine and placebo recipients were sequenced from samples collected on day 63 after the first injection. In Cohort 1b, more than 20 adults aged 18-55 years were enrolled at a single site in Boston, USA, between 29 July and 7 August 2020. Ad26.COV2.S consisted of a replication-incompetent adenovirus type 26 vector by which a prefusion-stabilized SARS-CoV-2 spike protein from the original Wuhan strain was expressed. The junction carries 11 bases between V and J, which are trimmed by 5 bases and 1 base respectively. The germline V gene (reference sequence) sets CDR1 to SEHNR and CDR2 to FQNEAQ. The CDR3 covers 14 residues, taking in both the cysteine and the phenylalanine. The sequence is cut down to CDR3 DNA, 42 bases in frame from base 1.

This clone was observed a handful of times. Its antigen remains undetermined. Base qualities are not at hand, and no much larger clone is one base apart. Overall results and qualifications from the work: According to the authors, total T cell responses may have been underestimated by the TCR breadth and depth analyses. Substantial breadth of spike-specific CD8+ and CD4+ T cell responses was reported after vaccination. The study was not powered to compare responses between vaccine doses or regimens. Spike-specific TCR breadth was higher in Ad26.COV2.S recipients than in placebo recipients (P = 0.0014). Non-spike TCR breadth was comparable between vaccine and placebo recipients, consistent with the vaccine containing only spike.

The immunoSEQ Assay was used to sequence TCRbeta CDR3 regions. After extraction, genomic DNA underwent amplification by bias-controlled multiplex PCR, followed by high-throughput sequencing. The paper's data handling went like this. To quantify the absolute abundance of every unique TCRbeta CDR3 region, sequences were collapsed and filtered. T cell fraction was estimated by normalizing TCRbeta template counts to usable DNA, with usable DNA measured through amplification of reference genes found in all nucleated cells. Repertoire TCRs were annotated as SARS-CoV-2-specific when V gene, CDR3 amino acid sequence and J gene were exactly matched to a known reactive TCR set. The reference SARS-CoV-2 TCR set was obtained from MIRA and was filtered for enrichment in COVID-19-positive ImmuneCODE repertoires, whereby public or cross-reactive TCRs were removed. Using the MIRA antigens, annotated TCRs were further analysed by specific ORF or by position within an ORF. Depth was the summed frequency of annotated unique rearrangements, while breadth was defined as annotated unique rearrangements over total unique productive rearrangements. TCR breadth was compared between groups using two-sided Wilcoxon rank-sum tests. TCRdb holds this immuneACCESS table with in-frame rearrangements only. Some clones are missing; in checked studies, unresolved V genes explain under half, and the rest has no known cause. The V and J calls and the clone size are those of that table, but D and trimming were determined from the DNA. For this sample the table gives 300,000 to 350,000 clones, of which more than 85% were detected only once. Around 5% of the sample comes from the top ten.

Source: peripheral blood, taken in a trial of Ad26.COV2.S vaccine versus placebo. The origin of this receptor is a person between 18 and 59 years old who received the Ad26.COV2.S COVID-19 vaccine or a placebo. The V and J segments used are TRBV7-9 and TRBJ1-1; the best D guess is TRBD1, with 5 bases matching. This receptor has the CDR3 CASSPTGANTEAFF. The nucleotide sequence is TGTGCCAGCAGCCCAACAGGAGCGAACACTGAAGCTTTCTTT.